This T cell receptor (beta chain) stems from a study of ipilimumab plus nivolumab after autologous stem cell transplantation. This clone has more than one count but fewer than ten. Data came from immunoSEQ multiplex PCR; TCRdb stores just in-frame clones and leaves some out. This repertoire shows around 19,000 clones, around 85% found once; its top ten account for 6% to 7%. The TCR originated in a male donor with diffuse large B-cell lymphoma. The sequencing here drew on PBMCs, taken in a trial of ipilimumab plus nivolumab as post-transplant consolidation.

CDR3 loop: CASSQEGTGSYEQYF. CDR3 DNA: TGCGCCAGCAGCCAAGAAGGGACGGGCTCCTACGAGCAGTACTTC. V is TRBV4-1 and J is TRBJ2-7, with D perhaps TRBD1 or TRBD2 (5 bases each). The V gene lost 0 bases and the J gene lost 0 bases, with 9 bases spanning the gap. The CDR3 runs to 15 residues. The germline V gene encodes CDR1 MGHRA and CDR2 YSYEKL.